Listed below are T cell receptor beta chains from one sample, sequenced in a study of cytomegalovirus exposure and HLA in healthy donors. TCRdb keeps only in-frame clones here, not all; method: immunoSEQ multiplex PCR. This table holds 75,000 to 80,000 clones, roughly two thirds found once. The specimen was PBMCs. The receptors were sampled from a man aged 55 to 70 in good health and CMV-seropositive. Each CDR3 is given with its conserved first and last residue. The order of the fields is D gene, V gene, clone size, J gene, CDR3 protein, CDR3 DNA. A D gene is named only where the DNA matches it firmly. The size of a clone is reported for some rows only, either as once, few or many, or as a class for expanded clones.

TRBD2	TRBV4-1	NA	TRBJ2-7	CASSQGLAGAYEQYF	TGCGCCAGCAGCCAAGGACTAGCGGGGGCCTACGAGCAGTACTTC
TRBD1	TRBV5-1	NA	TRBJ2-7	CASSDGTGSSYEQYF	TGCGCCAGCAGCGACGGGACAGGAAGCTCCTACGAGCAGTACTTC
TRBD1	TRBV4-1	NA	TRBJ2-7	CASSPTAFGQDPSYEQYF	TGCGCCAGCAGCCCTACGGCGTTCGGACAGGACCCTTCCTACGAGCAGTACTTC
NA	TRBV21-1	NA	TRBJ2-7	CASSKTKGAVTYEQYF	TGTGCCAGCAGCAAGACTAAGGGGGCTGTTACCTACGAGCAGTACTTC
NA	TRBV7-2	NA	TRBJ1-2	CASSLGPPAGGYTF	TGTGCCAGCAGCTTAGGGCCGCCCGCGGGTGGCTACACCTTC
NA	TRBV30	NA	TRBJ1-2	CAWSVFFANYGYTF	TGTGCCTGGAGTGTATTCTTCGCTAACTATGGCTACACCTTC
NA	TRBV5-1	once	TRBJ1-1	CASSLDRNTEAFF	TGCGCCAGCAGCTTGGACAGAAACACTGAAGCTTTCTTT
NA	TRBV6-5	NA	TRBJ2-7	CASSPRPWSEQYF	TGTGCCAGCAGTCCTCGGCCCTGGAGCGAGCAGTACTTC
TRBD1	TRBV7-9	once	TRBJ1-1	CSSSKGQGTTEAFF	TGTTCCAGCAGCAAAGGACAGGGTACCACTGAAGCTTTCTTT
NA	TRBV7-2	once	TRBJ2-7	CASSPFGEQYF	TGTGCCAGCAGCCCTTTCGGGGAGCAGTACTTC
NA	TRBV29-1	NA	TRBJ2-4	CSVPDNAKNIQYF	TGCAGCGTTCCAGACAACGCCAAAAACATTCAGTACTTC
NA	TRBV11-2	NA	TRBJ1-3	CASRFQLAGNTIYF	TGTGCCAGCCGATTTCAGTTGGCCGGAAACACCATATATTTT
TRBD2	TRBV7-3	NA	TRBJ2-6	CASSQRGGSGANVLTF	TGTGCCAGCAGCCAGCGGGGGGGCTCTGGGGCCAACGTCCTGACTTTC
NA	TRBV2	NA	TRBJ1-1	CASMWVQGNTEAFF	TGTGCCAGCATGTGGGTTCAGGGGAACACTGAAGCTTTCTTT
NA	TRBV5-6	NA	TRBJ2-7	CASSLGYRVTPYEQYF	TGTGCCAGCAGCTTGGGTTACAGGGTAACCCCCTACGAGCAGTACTTC
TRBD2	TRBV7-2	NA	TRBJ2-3	CASVPGLVTDTQYF	TGTGCCAGCGTACCGGGACTAGTCACAGATACGCAGTATTTT
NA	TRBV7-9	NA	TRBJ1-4	CASSPQTGYNEKLFF	TGTGCCAGCAGCCCTCAGACAGGCTATAATGAAAAACTGTTTTTT
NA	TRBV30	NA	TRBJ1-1	CAWSRGGGPEAFF	TGTGCCTGGAGTCGAGGGGGTGGGCCTGAAGCTTTCTTT
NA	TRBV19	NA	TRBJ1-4	CASSPGAGVSEKLFF	TGTGCCAGTAGCCCCGGGGCGGGAGTGTCGGAAAAACTGTTTTTT
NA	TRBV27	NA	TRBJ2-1	CASSGRSLFNEQFF	TGTGCCAGTTCCGGTCGATCACTCTTCAATGAGCAGTTCTTC
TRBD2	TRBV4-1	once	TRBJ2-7	CASSADERGGAYEQYF	TGCGCCAGCAGCGCCGATGAGCGGGGGGGTGCCTACGAGCAGTACTTC
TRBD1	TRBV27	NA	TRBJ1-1	CASSSLDNRGPEAFF	TGTGCCAGCAGTTCTTTAGATAACAGGGGACCTGAAGCTTTCTTT
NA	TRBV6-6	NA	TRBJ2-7	CASSYPPVSYEQYF	TGTGCCAGCAGTTACCCACCAGTATCCTACGAGCAGTACTTC
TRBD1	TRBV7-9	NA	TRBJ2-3	CASSWDRGRTDTQYF	TGTGCCAGCAGCTGGGACAGGGGGCGGACAGATACGCAGTATTTT
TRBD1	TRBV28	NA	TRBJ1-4	CASWGQGSEKLFF	TGTGCCAGCTGGGGACAGGGTAGTGAAAAACTGTTTTTT
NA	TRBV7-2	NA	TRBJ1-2	CASSLEGQGYDGYTF	TGTGCCAGCAGCTTAGAGGGTCAGGGGTACGATGGCTACACCTTC
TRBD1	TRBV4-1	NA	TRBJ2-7	CASSQDPRTGYYEQYF	TGCGCCAGCAGCCAAGATCCCAGGACAGGGTACTACGAGCAGTACTTC
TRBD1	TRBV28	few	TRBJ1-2	CASSRGDRGSLDYGYTF	TGTGCCAGCAGCCGAGGGGACAGGGGTTCCCTAGACTATGGCTACACCTTC
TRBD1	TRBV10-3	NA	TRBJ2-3	CAISPGQGATDTQYF	TGTGCCATCAGCCCGGGACAGGGGGCGACAGATACGCAGTATTTT
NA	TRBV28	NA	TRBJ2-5	CASSLGGGLGKTQYF	TGTGCCAGCAGTCTTGGGGGGGGCCTCGGAAAGACCCAGTACTTC
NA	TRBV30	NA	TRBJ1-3	CAWTGEFSGNTIYF	TGTGCCTGGACAGGGGAGTTCTCTGGAAACACCATATATTTT
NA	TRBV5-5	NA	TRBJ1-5	CASSLKGGHSNSNQPQHF	TGTGCCAGCAGCTTGAAGGGCGGGCACAGCAATAGCAATCAGCCCCAGCATTTT
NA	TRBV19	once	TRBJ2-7	CASSSTGFGEQYF	TGTGCCAGTAGCTCCACAGGGTTCGGGGAGCAGTACTTC
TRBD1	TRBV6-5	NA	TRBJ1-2	CASSFAGGIYGYTF	TGTGCCAGCAGTTTCGCAGGGGGCATCTATGGCTACACCTTC
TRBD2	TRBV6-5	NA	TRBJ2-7	CASSFSSGGRGEQYF	TGTGCCAGCAGTTTCTCCAGCGGGGGAAGGGGCGAGCAGTACTTC
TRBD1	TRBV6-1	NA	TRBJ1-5	CASSVYSLDRGFQPQHF	TGTGCCAGCAGTGTATACAGCCTGGACAGGGGATTTCAGCCCCAGCATTTT
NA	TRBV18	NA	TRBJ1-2	CASSVPGGRGYTF	TGTGCCAGCTCGGTACCGGGGGGAAGAGGCTACACCTTC
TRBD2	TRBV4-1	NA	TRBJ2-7	CASSQTLAGVDEQYF	TGCGCCAGCAGCCAAACGCTCGCGGGAGTAGACGAGCAGTACTTC
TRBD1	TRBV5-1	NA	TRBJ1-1	CASSFTGGANTEAFF	TGCGCCAGCAGTTTCACAGGGGGGGCGAACACTGAAGCTTTCTTT
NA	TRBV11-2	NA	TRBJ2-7	CASSLAGTYYEQYF	TGTGCCAGCAGCCTAGCCGGGACATATTACGAGCAGTACTTC
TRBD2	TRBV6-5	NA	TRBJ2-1	CASSPGTSGSYEQFF	TGTGCCAGCAGCCCCGGGACTAGCGGGAGTTATGAGCAGTTCTTC
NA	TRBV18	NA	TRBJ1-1	CASSQGVGTEAFF	TGTGCCAGCTCACAGGGGGTGGGGACTGAAGCTTTCTTT
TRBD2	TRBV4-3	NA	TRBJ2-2	CASSQDVASGDQGAGELFF	TGCGCCAGCAGCCAAGATGTGGCTAGCGGGGATCAAGGGGCCGGGGAGCTGTTTTTT
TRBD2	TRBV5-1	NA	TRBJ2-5	CASSLVGEGQETQYF	TGCGCCAGCAGCTTGGTCGGGGAGGGCCAAGAGACCCAGTACTTC
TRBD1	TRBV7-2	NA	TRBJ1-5	CASRQGENQPQHF	TGTGCCAGCAGACAGGGGGAAAATCAGCCCCAGCATTTT